This T cell receptor beta chain originates from a study of shared clonotypes between healthy human individuals. Study findings and constraints: Clonotype sharing levels among donors were expected to vary with sequencing depth. Among non-shared clonotypes, generation probabilities were lower than among those shared by all four donors.

Assay used: immunoSEQ multiplex PCR; TCRdb lists only in-frame clones, some missing. The sample includes about 2 million clones, about 95% of them seen just once. In the case of this clone: The antigen remains undetermined.

V gave up 4 bases and J gave up 5 bases, with 13 bases separating them. CDR1 and CDR2 (germline): SGHDT, YYEEEE. This CDR3 comprises 13 residues. This receptor was identified in a man aged 18 to 30 in good health. The V call is TRBV5-6, the J call TRBJ2-7, with D unresolved. Input material: naive CD4+ T cells sorted from blood. Subset specified: CD45RA+ positively selected. The CDR3 sequence: CASSLMRLNEQYF. In DNA, the CDR3 is TGTGCCAGCAGCCTGATGAGGCTCAACGAGCAGTACTTC.